This TCR beta chain was identified during a study of regulatory T cells in long-lasting Graves disease. This sample's time point: newly diagnosed GD, antithyroid drugs for less than 3 months. The TCR library was prepared using RNA isolated from PBMCs. Building of the TCR beta libraries involved iRepertoire HTBI primers and Arm-PCR of CDR3 regions. TCRdb re-derived calls from the multiplex PCR reads in MiXCR, one entry per CDR3 protein. The sample lists approximately 400,000 distinct CDR3 sequences, under 15% occurring once. This clonotype occurred many times. These data also featured in a second study, about T cells in Graves' hyperthyroidism and ophthalmopathy.

The sequence derives from a woman in her twenties or thirties with Graves disease. The source was peripheral blood mononuclear cells (PBMCs), collected at new diagnosis, from a patient treated with antithyroid drugs.

This CDR3 is CASSFGTRGDTQYF. CDR3 bases: TGTGCCAGCAGCTTCGGGACTAGGGGAGATACGCAGTATTTT. This chain uses TRBV12-3 or TRBV12-4 with TRBJ2-3; 8 bases agree with TRBD2. This CDR3 is built from 14 residues. The V and J ends lost 6 bases and 5 bases, in that order; junction bases with no gene match: 7.